The clone carrying this T cell receptor beta chain has a handful of counts. This sample was included in a study of CD8 T cells in Susac syndrome. With random hexamers, 0.5 to 1 ug RNA was reverse transcribed. An immunoSEQ multiplex PCR amplified TCR beta CDR3 over 54 Vbeta and 13 Jbeta. From the immunoSEQ multiplex PCR reads, TCRdb called clonotypes with MiXCR, one entry per CDR3 protein. The sample has 300,000 or so distinct CDR3 sequences, 90% to 95% seen once; the top ten hold 0.065%. The sequenced material came from CD4+ T cells from PBMCs. The TCR sequence derives from a human donor with multiple sclerosis.

CDR3 in DNA: TGTGCCAGCAGCTTGCCCGGGACAGGCATCTACGAGCAGTACTTC. Its translation is CASSLPGTGIYEQYF. The chain recombines TRBV5-4 with TRBJ2-7; 8 nucleotides align to TRBD1. Germline loops: CDR1 SGHNT, CDR2 YYREEE (reference sequence). With V trimmed by 1 base and J by 3 bases, 6 bases remained unmatched. CDR3 length equals 15 residues.